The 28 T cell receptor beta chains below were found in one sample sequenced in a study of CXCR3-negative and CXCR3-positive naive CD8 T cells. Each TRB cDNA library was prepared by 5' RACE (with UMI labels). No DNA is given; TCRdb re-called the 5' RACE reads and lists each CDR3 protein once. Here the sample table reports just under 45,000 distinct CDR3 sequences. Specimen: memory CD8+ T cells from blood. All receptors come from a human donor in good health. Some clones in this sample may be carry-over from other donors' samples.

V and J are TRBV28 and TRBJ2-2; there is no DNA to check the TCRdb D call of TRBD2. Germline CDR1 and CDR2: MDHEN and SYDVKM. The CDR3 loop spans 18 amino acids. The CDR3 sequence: CASSALLAGGPNTGELFF.

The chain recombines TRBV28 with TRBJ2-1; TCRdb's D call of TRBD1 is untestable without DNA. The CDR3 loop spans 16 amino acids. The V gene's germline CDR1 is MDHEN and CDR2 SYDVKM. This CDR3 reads CASSLWTDRGYNEQFF.

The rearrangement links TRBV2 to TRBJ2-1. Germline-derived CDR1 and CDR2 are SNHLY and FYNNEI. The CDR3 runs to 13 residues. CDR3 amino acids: CASSELFDNEQFF.

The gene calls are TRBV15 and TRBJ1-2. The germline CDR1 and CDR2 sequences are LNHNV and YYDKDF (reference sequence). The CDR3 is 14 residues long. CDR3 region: CATSPRGRRDGYTF.

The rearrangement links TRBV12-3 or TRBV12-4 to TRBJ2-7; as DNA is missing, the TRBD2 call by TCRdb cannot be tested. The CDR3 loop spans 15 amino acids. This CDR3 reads CASSSLAGPSYEQYF.

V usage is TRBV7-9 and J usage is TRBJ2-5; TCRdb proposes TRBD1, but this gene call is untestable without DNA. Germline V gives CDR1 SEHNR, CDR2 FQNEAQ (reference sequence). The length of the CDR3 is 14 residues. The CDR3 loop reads CASSPRPREETQYF.

The CDR3 spells CSASGDTSESHSSGTYEQYF. The chain links TRBV20-1 to TRBJ2-7; TCRdb's D call of TRBD2 is untestable without DNA. The CDR3 covers 20 residues. The V gene's germline CDR1 is DFQATT and CDR2 SNEGSKA (reference sequence).

The CDR3 is CATSDDGTADYGYTF. V is TRBV24-1 and J is TRBJ1-2; TCRdb reports TRBD1, a call that lacks DNA to check it against. The germline V gene encodes CDR1 KGHDR and CDR2 SFDVKD. This CDR3 comprises 15 residues.

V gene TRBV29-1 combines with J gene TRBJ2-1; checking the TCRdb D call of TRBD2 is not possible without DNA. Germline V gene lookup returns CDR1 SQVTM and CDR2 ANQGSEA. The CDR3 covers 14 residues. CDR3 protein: CSVDSWGEGNEQFF.

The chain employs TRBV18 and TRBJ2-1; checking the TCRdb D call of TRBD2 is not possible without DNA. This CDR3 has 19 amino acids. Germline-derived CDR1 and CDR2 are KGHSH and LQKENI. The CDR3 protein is CASSPPPLAGGFSYNEQFF. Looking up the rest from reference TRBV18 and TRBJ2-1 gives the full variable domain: NAGVMQNPRHLVRRRGQEARLRCSPMKGHSHVYWYRQLPEEGLKFMVYLQKENIIDESGMPKERFSAEFPKEGPSILRIQQVVRGDSAAYFCASSPPPLAGGFSYNEQFFGPGTRLTVL.

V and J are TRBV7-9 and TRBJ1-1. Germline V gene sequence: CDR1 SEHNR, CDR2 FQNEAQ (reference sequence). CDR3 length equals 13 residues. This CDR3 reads CASIWKGPTEAFF.

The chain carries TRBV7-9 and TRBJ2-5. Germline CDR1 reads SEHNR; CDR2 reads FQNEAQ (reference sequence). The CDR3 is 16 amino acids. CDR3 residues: CASSLGHANTEETQYF.

CDR3 residues: CASSPPGIGDVGEQYF. The chain couples TRBV18 to TRBJ2-7; as DNA is missing, the TRBD1 call by TCRdb cannot be tested. In germline, CDR1 is KGHSH, CDR2 LQKENI. This CDR3 region has 16 residues.

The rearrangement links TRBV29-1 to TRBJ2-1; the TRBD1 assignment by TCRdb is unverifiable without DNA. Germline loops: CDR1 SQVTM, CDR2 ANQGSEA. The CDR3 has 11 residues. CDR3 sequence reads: CSVSEGNEQFF.

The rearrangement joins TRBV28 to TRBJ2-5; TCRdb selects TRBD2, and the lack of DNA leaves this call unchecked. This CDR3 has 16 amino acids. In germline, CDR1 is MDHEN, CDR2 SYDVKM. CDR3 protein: CASSPITLDGQETQYF.

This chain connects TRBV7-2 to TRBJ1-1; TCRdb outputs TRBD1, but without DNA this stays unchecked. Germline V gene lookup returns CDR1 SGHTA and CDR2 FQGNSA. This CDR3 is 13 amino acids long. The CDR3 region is CASSWGYGTEAFF.

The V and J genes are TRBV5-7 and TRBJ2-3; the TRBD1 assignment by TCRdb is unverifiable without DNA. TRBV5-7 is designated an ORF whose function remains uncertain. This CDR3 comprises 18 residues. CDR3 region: CASRQRQDLRHSTDTQYF.

CDR3: CASSLSWHEQYF. The gene calls are TRBV12-3 or TRBV12-4 and TRBJ2-7. The CDR3 covers 12 residues.

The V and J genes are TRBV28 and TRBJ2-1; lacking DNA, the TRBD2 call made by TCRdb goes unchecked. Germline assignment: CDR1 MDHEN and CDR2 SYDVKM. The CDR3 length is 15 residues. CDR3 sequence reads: CASSFPREVYNEQFF.

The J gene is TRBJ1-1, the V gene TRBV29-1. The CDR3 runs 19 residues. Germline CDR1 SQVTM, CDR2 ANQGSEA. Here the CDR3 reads CSVEGLRQSVREGGTEAFF.

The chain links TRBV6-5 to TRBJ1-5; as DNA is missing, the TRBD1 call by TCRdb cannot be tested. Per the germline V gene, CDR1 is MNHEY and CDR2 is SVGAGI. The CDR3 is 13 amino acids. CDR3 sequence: CASSWGQLREKHF.

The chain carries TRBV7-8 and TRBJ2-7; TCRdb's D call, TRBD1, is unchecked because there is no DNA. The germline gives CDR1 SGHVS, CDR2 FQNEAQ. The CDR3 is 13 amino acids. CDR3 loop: CASSSWTVYEQYF.

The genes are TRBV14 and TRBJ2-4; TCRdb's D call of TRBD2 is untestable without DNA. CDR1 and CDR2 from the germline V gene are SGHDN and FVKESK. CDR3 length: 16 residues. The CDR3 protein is CASSQVQGRAKNIQYF. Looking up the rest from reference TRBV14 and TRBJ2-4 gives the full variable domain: EAGVTQFPSHSVIEKGQTVTLRCDPISGHDNLYWYRRVMGKEIKFLLHFVKESKQDESGMPNNRFLAERTGGTYSTLKVQPAELEDSGVYFCASSQVQGRAKNIQYFGAGTRLSVL.

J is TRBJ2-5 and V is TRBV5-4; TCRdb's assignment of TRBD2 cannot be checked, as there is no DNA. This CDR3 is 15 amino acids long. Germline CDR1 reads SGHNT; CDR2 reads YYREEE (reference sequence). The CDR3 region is CASSPWTSGEETQYF.

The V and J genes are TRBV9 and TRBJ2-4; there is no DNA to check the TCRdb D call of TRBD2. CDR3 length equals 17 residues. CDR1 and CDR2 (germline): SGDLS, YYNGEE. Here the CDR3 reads CASSGLPVAGDRNIQYF.

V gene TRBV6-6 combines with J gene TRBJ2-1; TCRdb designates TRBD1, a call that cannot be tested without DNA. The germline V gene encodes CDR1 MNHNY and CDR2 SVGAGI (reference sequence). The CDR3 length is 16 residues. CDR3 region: CASSYSLGHPYNEQFF.

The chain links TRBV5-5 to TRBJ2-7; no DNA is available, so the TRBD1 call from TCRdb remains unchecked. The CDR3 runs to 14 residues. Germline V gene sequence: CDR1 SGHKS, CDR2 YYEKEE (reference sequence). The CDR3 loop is CASSSTGGLDEQYF.

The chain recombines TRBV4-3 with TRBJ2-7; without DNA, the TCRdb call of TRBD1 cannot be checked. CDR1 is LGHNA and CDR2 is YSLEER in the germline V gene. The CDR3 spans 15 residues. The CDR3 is CASSQDATGGLGQYF.